This is a list of T cell receptor beta chains from one sample in a study of regulatory T cells in long-lasting Graves disease. MiXCR, run by TCRdb on the multiplex PCR reads, gives a single entry per CDR3 protein. The data hold around 460,000 distinct CDR3 sequences, with 12% to 15% observed a single time. The data were also submitted as part of a second study, on T cells in Graves' hyperthyroidism and ophthalmopathy.

Source: peripheral blood mononuclear cells (PBMCs), taken at new diagnosis, from a patient treated with antithyroid drugs. The receptor source for this set is a woman aged 45 to 65 with Graves disease. CDR3s include the opening cysteine and the closing phenylalanine or tryptophan. Fields, in order: D gene, clone size, J gene, V gene, CDR3 DNA, CDR3 protein. D genes are given only for firm matches. Where a row states a size, it is once, few, many or the class of an expanded clone; other rows omit it.

.	many	TRBJ2-7	TRBV2	TGTGCCAGCAGTGCTCGGCAGGGAGAGACCTACGAGCAGTACTTC	CASSARQGETYEQYF
TRBD2	.	TRBJ2-1	TRBV4-1	TGCGCCAGCAGCGCACCGACTAGCGGGAGGCCGAATGAGCAGTTCTTC	CASSAPTSGRPNEQFF
TRBD2	many	TRBJ2-7	TRBV28	TGTGCCAGCAGTTGGACTAGCGGGACGACCTACGAGCAGTACTTC	CASSWTSGTTYEQYF
TRBD1	many	TRBJ2-7	TRBV9	TGTGCCAGCAGCGTCGGGACAGGGAAGGCCTACGAGCAGTACTTC	CASSVGTGKAYEQYF
.	many	TRBJ2-7	TRBV7-9	TGTGCCAGCAGCTTAGGGGGGTTTGACGAGCAGTACTTC	CASSLGGFDEQYF
TRBD2	few	TRBJ2-7	TRBV10-3	TGTGCCATCAGGAAGGGAGATGGTAGCGGGACATACGAGCAGTACTTC	CAIRKGDGSGTYEQYF
TRBD1	.	TRBJ1-4	TRBV2	TGTGCCAGCAGTGAAAGGGACAGAGATGAAAAACTGTTTTTT	CASSERDRDEKLFF
TRBD1	many	TRBJ1-2	TRBV5-1	TGCGCCAGCAGAGTGGGGACAGAAGATTCCCTAGCTAACTATGGCTACACCTTC	CASRVGTEDSLANYGYTF
TRBD2	many	TRBJ2-7	TRBV28	TGTGCCAGCAGTTTCCCCAAGTGGGGGGGAAACTCCTACGAGCAGTACTTC	CASSFPKWGGNSYEQYF
TRBD1	.	TRBJ2-7	TRBV10-3	TGTGCCATCAGTTTCCCGGGACAGGGAACCTACGAGCAGTACTTC	CAISFPGQGTYEQYF
.	many	TRBJ2-1	TRBV5-1	TGCGCCAGCAGCTTGGGACAAAGGAGGTCTGATGAGCAGTTCTTC	CASSLGQRRSDEQFF
TRBD1	many	TRBJ2-1	TRBV7-9	TGTGCCAGCAGCTTACTAGGGGGCTGGGAGCAGTTCTTC	CASSLLGGWEQFF
.	many	TRBJ1-1	TRBV18	TGTGCCAGCTCACCCCAAATGAACACTGAAGCTTTCTTT	CASSPQMNTEAFF
TRBD2	many	TRBJ2-5	TRBV28	TGTGCCAGCAGTTTATCCGTAGCGGGAGGGGACCAAGAGACCCAGTACTTC	CASSLSVAGGDQETQYF
TRBD1	few	TRBJ2-1	TRBV27	TGTGCCAGCAGTGACAGGGGACCTTACAATGAGCAGTTCTTC	CASSDRGPYNEQFF
.	.	TRBJ1-1	TRBV20-1	TGCAGTGCTAGCCCCGGGTCTGAAGCTTTCTTT	CSASPGSEAFF
.	.	TRBJ2-1	TRBV6-1	TGTGCCAGCAGTGAATGGGAGCCTGATTTCAATGAGCAGTTCTTC	CASSEWEPDFNEQFF
.	many	TRBJ1-1	TRBV27	TGTGCCAGCAGTTTCAATGGGATAACTGAAGCTTTCTTT	CASSFNGITEAFF
TRBD1	.	TRBJ1-5	TRBV28	TGTGCCAGCAGGTCGGGACAGGGAATTCCTTATAGCAATCAGCCCCAGCATTTT	CASRSGQGIPYSNQPQHF
.	many	TRBJ2-7	TRBV12-3/TRBV12-4	TGTGCCAGCAGTTTTCGGGGTTGGGACGAGCAGTACTTC	CASSFRGWDEQYF
.	few	TRBJ1-3	TRBV11-2	TGTGCCAGCAGCTTAGTAACGGAGCAGGCGAGCTCTGGAAACACCATATATTTT	CASSLVTEQASSGNTIYF
.	.	TRBJ2-3	TRBV4-2	TGTGCCAGCAGCCAAGATGTCAGGAGGGGCAGCACAGATACGCAGTATTTT	CASSQDVRRGSTDTQYF
TRBD2	.	TRBJ2-7	TRBV5-1	TGCGCCAGCAGCTTGTTAGGGACTAGCTTCTCCTACGAGCAGTACTTC	CASSLLGTSFSYEQYF
.	many	TRBJ2-7	TRBV5-1	TGTGCCAGCAGTTCCAGGGATTACGAGCAGTACTTC	CASSSRDYEQYF
.	few	TRBJ2-7	TRBV4-2	TGTGCCAGCAGCCAAGGAGGCTCCAGCTCCTACGAGCAGTACTTC	CASSQGGSSSYEQYF
.	many	TRBJ1-1	TRBV11-2	TGTGCCAGCAGCTTTGATTTCAGCACTGAAGCTTTCTTT	CASSFDFSTEAFF
.	many	TRBJ1-6	TRBV12-3/TRBV12-4	TGTGCCAGCAGTTTATGGGGAGGTGAATATAATTCACCCCTCCACTTT	CASSLWGGEYNSPLHF
.	few	TRBJ2-5	TRBV6-1	TGTGCCAGCATGGAACAGGGCGAGACCCAGTACTTC	CASMEQGETQYF
.	.	TRBJ2-7	TRBV6-5	TGTGCCAGCAGTTACTCTTACGAGGTCCACGAGCAGTACTTC	CASSYSYEVHEQYF
.	few	TRBJ1-4	TRBV28	TGTGCCAGCAGTTTATCGCTCTCATCCCGGGGGTTTTTTGAAAAACTGTTTTTT	CASSLSLSSRGFFEKLFF
TRBD1	many	TRBJ1-2	TRBV5-1	TGCGCCAGCAGCTTGGCCGACAGGGCCATTTATGGCTACACCTTC	CASSLADRAIYGYTF
TRBD2	few	TRBJ2-3	TRBV5-6	TGTGCCAGCAGCTTGGCGGCGGGAGGGCTCACAGATACGCAGTATTTT	CASSLAAGGLTDTQYF
.	many	TRBJ2-2	TRBV11-2	TGTGCCAGCAGCTTAGTTGCGGGTCTGAACACCGGGGAGCTGTTTTTT	CASSLVAGLNTGELFF
.	many	TRBJ2-7	TRBV2	TGTGCCAGCAAGGCGGATACCTACGAGCAGTACTTC	CASKADTYEQYF